Listed below are T cell receptor beta chains from one sample, sequenced in a study of tumor and adjacent non-tumor tissue in lung cancer. TCRdb reprocessed the multiplex PCR reads via MiXCR and lists one record per CDR3 protein. The sample lists fewer than 120,000 distinct CDR3 sequences; over 70% were seen once. The sequenced sample consisted of lung tumor tissue. The source is a man in his sixties or seventies with non-small cell lung cancer. CDR3s include the opening cysteine and the closing phenylalanine or tryptophan. D genes are given only for firm matches. Rows give clone size only sometimes, using once, few, many, or a class for an expanded clone.

j_call clone_size d_call v_call cdr3_aa cdr3_nt
TRBJ2-3 NA TRBD2 TRBV12-3/TRBV12-4 CASSGMDGTRETDTQYF TGTGCCAGCAGTGGTATGGACGGGACTAGGGAGACAGATACGCAGTATTTT
TRBJ1-5 NA NA TRBV10-2 CASSYRDNQPQHF TGCGCCAGCAGTTACAGAGACAATCAGCCCCAACATTTT
TRBJ2-5 NA NA TRBV29-1 CSIATGSQTQYF TGCAGTATTGCGACAGGCTCCCAGACCCAGTACTTC
TRBJ2-1 NA NA TRBV6-1 CASSGARELDEQLF TGTGCCAGCAGTGGGGCAAGGGAATTGGATGAGCAGCTCTTC
TRBJ1-2 NA NA TRBV12-3/TRBV12-4 CASSLNCPGHYGYSF TGTGCCAGCAGTTTAAATTGTCCGGGCCACTATGGCTACAGCTTC
TRBJ2-7 NA TRBD2 TRBV6-2/TRBV6-3 CARSYSLAGVTYEQYF TGTGCCAGAAGTTACTCACTAGCGGGGGTAACTTACGAGCAGTACTTC
TRBJ2-5 many TRBD2 TRBV9 CASSASGREIGETQYF TGTGCCAGCAGCGCTAGCGGGAGGGAGATAGGGGAGACCCAGTACTTC
TRBJ2-3 once NA TRBV4-3 CASCQYSHSTDTQYF TGCGCCAGCTGCCAGTACAGCCATAGCACAGATACGCAGTATTTT
TRBJ2-1 once NA TRBV4-2 CASSQGGSGPSEEEQFF TGTGCCAGCAGCCAGGGTGGGTCGGGGCCCTCGGAAGAAGAGCAGTTCTTC
TRBJ1-1 once NA TRBV29-1 CIVFGQGTKTEAFF TGTATCGTCTTCGGTCAGGGAACTAAAACTGAAGCTTTCTTT
TRBJ1-1 NA NA TRBV5-5 CASSMDPRRTEAFF TGTGCCAGCAGCATGGACCCCCGGCGCACTGAAGCTTTCTTT
TRBJ2-3 NA NA TRBV29-1 CSVEGSGKDMQYF TGCAGCGTTGAAGGCTCAGGGAAAGATATGCAGTACTTT
TRBJ1-6 NA NA TRBV7-9 CANSQLRAANSPLHF TGTGCCAACAGCCAACTCCGGGCCGCTAATTCACCTCTCCACTTT
TRBJ2-7 NA NA TRBV29-1 CNGLTEGNEQYF TGCAACGGTCTTACAGAGGGCAACGAGCAGTACTTC
TRBJ2-1 NA TRBD2 TRBV10-3 CAIKRTSGGNEQFF TGTGCCATCAAGAGGACTAGCGGGGGCAATGAGCAGTTCTTC
TRBJ2-5 NA TRBD2 TRBV7-9 CAISVMLAAQETQYF TGTGCCATCAGCGTCATGCTAGCGGCACAAGAGACCCAGTACTTC
TRBJ2-5 few NA TRBV5-1 CASSLEALAVVETQYF TGCGCCAGCAGCTTGGAGGCTCTGGCCGTTGTGGAGACCCAGTACTTC
TRBJ1-6 once NA TRBV4-1 CASSQTVTSSYNSPLHF TGCGCCAGCAGCCAGACCGTCACTAGCTCCTATAATTCACCCCTCCACTTT
TRBJ1-1 NA NA TRBV11-2 CASSFTNSRNTEALF TGTGCCAGCAGTTTCACCAATTCAAGGAACACTGAAGCTTTATTT
TRBJ1-5 NA NA TRBV6-2/TRBV6-3 CASSYLERSNQLQHF TGTGCCAGCAGTTATCTGGAGAGGAGTAATCAGCTCCAGCATTTT
TRBJ2-7 many NA TRBV6-2/TRBV6-3 CASRGRGPYEQYF TGTGCCAGCAGAGGCAGGGGACCCTACGAGCAGTACTTC
TRBJ1-6 NA TRBD1 TRBV12-3/TRBV12-4 CASSSGGQGISPLHF TGTGCCAGCAGTTCAGGGGGACAGGGGATTTCACCCCTCCACTTT
TRBJ2-7 NA TRBD2 TRBV6-5 CASSHISGSFYEQYF TGTGCCAGCAGCCATATCAGCGGGAGCTTCTACGAGCAGTACTTC
TRBJ1-3 NA NA TRBV19 CASSMMGPGNTIYF TGTGCCAGTAGTATGATGGGTCCTGGAAACACCATATATTTT
TRBJ2-5 NA NA TRBV12-3/TRBV12-4 CASSSLGETHNF TGTGCCAGCAGTAGTTTAGGGGAGACCCATAACTTC
TRBJ2-7 NA TRBD1 TRBV4-2 CFSIQGQGLYEQYF TGTTTCAGCATCCAAGGACAGGGTCTCTACGAGCAGTACTTC
TRBJ2-3 NA NA TRBV11-2 CASSSRGFSDTQYF TGTGCCAGCAGCTCACGGGGGTTCTCAGATACACAGTACTTT
TRBJ2-3 few NA TRBV28 CASSSRDITDTQYF TGTGCTAGCAGTTCTCGGGACATAACAGATACGCAGTATTTT
TRBJ2-6 NA NA TRBV28 CASSFRSVYVLTF TGTGCCAGCAGTTTTCGCTCCGTCTACGTCCTGACTTTC
TRBJ2-2 NA TRBD1 TRBV11-3 CASTGQGRNTRELFF TGTGCCAGCACAGGACAGGGGAGGAACACCAGGGAGCTGTTCTTT
TRBJ2-6 many NA TRBV5-1 CASSLDGHGANVLTF TGCGCCAGCAGCTTGGACGGGCACGGGGCCAACGTCCTGACTTTC
TRBJ2-7 NA NA TRBV6-1 CASSKAQGTREQYF TGTGCCAGCAGTAAAGCACAGGGAACAAGGGAACAGTATTTC
TRBJ2-7 many TRBD2 TRBV28 CASSSGLVLSYEQYF TGTGCCAGCAGTTCGGGACTAGTACTTTCCTACGAGCAGTACTTC
TRBJ2-7 NA TRBD1 TRBV28 CAISPQGAKDEQYF TGTGCCATCAGTCCGCAGGGGGCGAAGGACGAGCAGTACTTC
TRBJ1-5 NA NA TRBV4-1 CASSQEPTYSNLPQHF TGCGCCAGCAGCCAAGAGCCGACCTATAGCAACCTGCCCCAGCATTTT
TRBJ1-2 NA NA TRBV10-2 CASSDSIGFGYTF TGCGCCAGCAGTGACTCGATAGGGTTTGGTTACACCTTC
TRBJ2-1 once NA TRBV20-1 CTARDRRTSYNEQFF TGTACTGCTAGAGATCGACGAACCTCCTACAATGAGCAGTTCTTC
TRBJ2-4 NA TRBD2 TRBV11-2 CASSVAGGLSIQYF TGTGCCAGCAGCGTAGCGGGAGGGTTAAGCATTCAGTACTTC
TRBJ2-1 NA NA TRBV10-1 CTSSERSGLDNEQFF TGCACCAGCAGTGAACGTTCAGGGCTAGACAATGAGCAGTTCTTC
TRBJ1-2 once NA TRBV10-3 CAFGDPEGCTF TGTGCCTTCGGGGACCCAGAGGGCTGCACCTTC
TRBJ1-2 NA NA TRBV11-3 CACSLSGTRLYGYTF TGTGCATGCAGCTTATCGGGGACAAGGCTTTATGGCTACACCTTC
TRBJ1-5 NA NA TRBV6-5 CTSSKGGLYQPQHF TGTACCAGCAGCAAGGGTGGCCTCTATCAGCCCCAGCATTTT
TRBJ2-1 NA NA TRBV11-2 CASTLARHYNEQFF TGTGCCAGCACCTTAGCGAGACACTACAATGAGCAATTCTTC
TRBJ1-6 NA NA TRBV29-1 CSDVGRDPNSPLHF TGCAGCGATGTAGGGAGAGACCCAAATTCACCCCTCCACTTT
TRBJ2-1 NA TRBD2 TRBV11-3 CASSLVGTSGGYNEQLF TGTGCCAGTAGCCTCGTAGGGACTAGCGGGGGCTACAATGAGCAGCTCTTC
TRBJ1-2 once TRBD1 TRBV6-2/TRBV6-3 CASSHRGQKNYGYTF TGTGCCAGCAGTCATCGGGGACAGAAAAATTATGGTTACACCTTC
TRBJ2-3 NA TRBD2 TRBV28 CAGSVIAGMPTDTQYF TGTGCCGGCAGTGTTATAGCGGGGATGCCCACAGATACACAGTATTTT
TRBJ2-7 once NA TRBV11-2 CAGSLAVALYQYF TGTGCCGGCAGCTTAGCAGTAGCTCTCTATCAGTACTTC
TRBJ2-4 NA TRBD1 TRBV6-2/TRBV6-3 CASNFFGQGDIQYF TGTGCCAGCAATTTTTTTGGACAGGGGGACATTCAGTACTTC
TRBJ2-7 NA TRBD1 TRBV5-6 CANSSVVRDRTYEQYF TGTGCCAACAGCTCCGTTGTCCGGGACAGGACTTACGAGCAGTACTTT
TRBJ2-3 many TRBD1 TRBV5-1 CASAGQGEDTQYF TGCGCCAGCGCGGGACAGGGTGAGGATACGCAGTATTTT
TRBJ1-4 NA NA TRBV7-9 CASSLARRGHEKLFF TGTGCCAGCAGCTTAGCCCGACGGGGGCATGAAAAACTGTTTTTT
TRBJ2-1 once NA TRBV10-3 CAISGPQSRCSYNEQFF TGTGCCATCAGTGGCCCCCAGAGCAGGTGCTCCTACAATGAGCAGTTCTTC
TRBJ1-5 NA NA TRBV4-1 CASSQEPTYSNRPQHF TGCGCCAGCAGCCAAGAGCCGACTTATAGCAATCGGCCCCAGCATTTT
TRBJ1-5 once TRBD1 TRBV20-1 CSARRQGAIQRQHF TGCAGTGCTAGAAGGCAGGGGGCTATTCAGCGCCAGCATTTT
TRBJ2-3 NA NA TRBV14 CGSSQLRYGVGTDTQYF TGTGGCAGCAGCCAACTTCGATATGGAGTTGGGACAGATACGCAGTATTTT
TRBJ2-3 NA TRBD1 TRBV29-1 CSLFPYVTGGDTDTQYF TGCAGCTTATTCCCATACGTGACAGGGGGGGACACCGATACGCAGTATTTT
TRBJ2-5 NA TRBD2 TRBV10-3 CAHSGSGEAQYF TGTGCCCATAGCGGTAGCGGGGAGGCCCAGTACTTC
TRBJ2-1 NA NA TRBV6-2/TRBV6-3 CDSNRGDYKEQFF TGTGACAGCAACAGAGGCGATTACAAAGAGCAGTTCTTC
TRBJ2-7 NA NA TRBV12-3/TRBV12-4 CVNSLGTFGYEQYF TGTGTCAACAGTTTAGGGACTTTTGGGTACGAGCAATACTTC